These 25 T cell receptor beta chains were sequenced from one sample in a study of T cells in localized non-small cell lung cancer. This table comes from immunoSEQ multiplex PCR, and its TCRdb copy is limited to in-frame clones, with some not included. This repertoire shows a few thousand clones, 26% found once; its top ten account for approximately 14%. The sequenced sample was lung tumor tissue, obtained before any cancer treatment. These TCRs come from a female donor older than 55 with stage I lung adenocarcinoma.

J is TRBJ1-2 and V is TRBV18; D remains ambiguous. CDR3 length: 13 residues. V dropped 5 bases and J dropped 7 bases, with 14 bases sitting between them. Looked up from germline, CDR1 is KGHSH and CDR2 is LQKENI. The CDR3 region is CASSSGPDGGYTF. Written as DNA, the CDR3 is TGTGCCAGCTCATCCGGTCCTGATGGTGGCTACACCTTC.

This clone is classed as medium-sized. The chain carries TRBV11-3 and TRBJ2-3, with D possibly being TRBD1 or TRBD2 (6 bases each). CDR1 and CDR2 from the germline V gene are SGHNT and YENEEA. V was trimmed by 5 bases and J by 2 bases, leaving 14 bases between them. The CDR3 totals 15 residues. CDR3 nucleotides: TGTGCCAGCAGCCGTGAGGGGGGCCTCACAGATACGCAGTATTTT. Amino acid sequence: CASSREGGLTDTQYF.

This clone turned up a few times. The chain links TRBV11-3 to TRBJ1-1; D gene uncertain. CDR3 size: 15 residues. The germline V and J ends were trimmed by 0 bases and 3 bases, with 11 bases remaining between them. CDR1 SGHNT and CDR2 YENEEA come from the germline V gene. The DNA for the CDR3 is TGTGCCAGCAGCTTAGATGCAGCTGGGGACACTGAAGCTTTCTTT. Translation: CASSLDAAGDTEAFF. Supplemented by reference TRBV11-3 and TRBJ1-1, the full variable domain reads EAGVVQSPRYKIIEKKQPVAFWCNPISGHNTLYWYLQNLGQGPELLIRYENEEAVDDSQLPKDRFSAERLKGVDSTLKIQPAELGDSAVYLCASSLDAAGDTEAFFGQGTRLTVV.

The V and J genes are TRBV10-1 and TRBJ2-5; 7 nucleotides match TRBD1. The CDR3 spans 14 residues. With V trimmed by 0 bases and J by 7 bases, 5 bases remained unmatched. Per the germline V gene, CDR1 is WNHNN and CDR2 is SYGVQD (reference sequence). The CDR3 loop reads CASSESPGGVTQYF. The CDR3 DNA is TGCGCCAGCAGTGAGTCTCCAGGGGGTGTGACCCAGTACTTC.

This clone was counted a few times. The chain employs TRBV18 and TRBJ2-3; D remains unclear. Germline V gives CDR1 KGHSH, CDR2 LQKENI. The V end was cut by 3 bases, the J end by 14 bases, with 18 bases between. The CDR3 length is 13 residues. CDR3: CASSPPGQTGGYF. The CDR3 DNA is TGTGCCAGCTCACCTCCTGGGCAGACCGGCGGGTATTTT.

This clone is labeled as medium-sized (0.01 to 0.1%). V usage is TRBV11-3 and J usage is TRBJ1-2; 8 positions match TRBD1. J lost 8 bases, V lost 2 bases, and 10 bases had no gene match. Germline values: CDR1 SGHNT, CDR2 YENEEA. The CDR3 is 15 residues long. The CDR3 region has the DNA TGTGCCAGCAGCTTACGGCAGGGGGCGCTCAACGGCTACACCTTC. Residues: CASSLRQGALNGYTF. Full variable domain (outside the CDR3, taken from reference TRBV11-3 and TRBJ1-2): EAGVVQSPRYKIIEKKQPVAFWCNPISGHNTLYWYLQNLGQGPELLIRYENEEAVDDSQLPKDRFSAERLKGVDSTLKIQPAELGDSAVYLCASSLRQGALNGYTFGSGTRLTVV.

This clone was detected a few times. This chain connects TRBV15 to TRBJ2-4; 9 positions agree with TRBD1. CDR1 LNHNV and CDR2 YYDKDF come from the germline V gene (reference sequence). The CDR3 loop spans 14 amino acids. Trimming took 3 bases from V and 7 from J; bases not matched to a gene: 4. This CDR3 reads CATSRDGQGNIQYF. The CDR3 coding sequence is TGTGCCACCAGCAGGGACGGACAGGGGAACATTCAGTACTTC.

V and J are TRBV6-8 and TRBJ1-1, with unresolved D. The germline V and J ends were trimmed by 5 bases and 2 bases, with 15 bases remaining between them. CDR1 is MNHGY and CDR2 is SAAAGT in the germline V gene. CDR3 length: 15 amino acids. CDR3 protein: CASSGFGQPNTEAFF. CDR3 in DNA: TGTGCCAGCAGTGGATTCGGGCAGCCTAACACTGAAGCTTTCTTT.

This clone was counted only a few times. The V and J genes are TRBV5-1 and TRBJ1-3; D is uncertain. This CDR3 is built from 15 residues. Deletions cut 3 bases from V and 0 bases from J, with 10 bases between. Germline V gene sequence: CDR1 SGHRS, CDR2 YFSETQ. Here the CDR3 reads CASSSTGDSGNTIYF. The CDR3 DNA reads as TGCGCCAGCAGCTCGACCGGGGACTCTGGAAACACCATATATTTT.

CDR3 residues: CASSQPIRDKLFF. DNA of the CDR3: TGTGCCAGCAGTCAGCCAATCCGGGACAAACTGTTTTTT. This rearrangement joins TRBV28 to TRBJ1-4; possible D gene TRBD1, 5 bases. CDR1 and CDR2 from the germline V gene are MDHEN and SYDVKM. Trimming shortened V by 5 bases and J by 11 bases, and 15 bases separated the two germline ends. The CDR3 has 13 amino acids.

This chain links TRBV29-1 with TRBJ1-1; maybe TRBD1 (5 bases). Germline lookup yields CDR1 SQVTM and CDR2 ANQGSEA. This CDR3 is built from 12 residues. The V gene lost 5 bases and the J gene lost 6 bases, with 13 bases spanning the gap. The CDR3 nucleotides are TGCAGCGTTCTATCGGTCAGGGCTGAAGCTTTCTTT. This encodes CSVLSVRAEAFF. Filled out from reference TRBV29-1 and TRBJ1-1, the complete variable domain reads SAVISQKPSRDICQRGTSLTIQCQVDSQVTMMFWYRQQPGQSLTLIATANQGSEATYESGFVIDKFPISRPNLTFSTLTVSNMSPEDSSIYLCSVLSVRAEAFFGQGTRLTVV.

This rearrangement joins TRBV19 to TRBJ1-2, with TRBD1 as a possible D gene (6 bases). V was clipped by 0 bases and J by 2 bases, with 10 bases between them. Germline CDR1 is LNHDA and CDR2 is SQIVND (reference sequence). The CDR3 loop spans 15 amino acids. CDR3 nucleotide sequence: TGTGCCAGTAGTATAGACCAGGACAGAAACTATGGCTACACCTTC. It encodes CASSIDQDRNYGYTF.

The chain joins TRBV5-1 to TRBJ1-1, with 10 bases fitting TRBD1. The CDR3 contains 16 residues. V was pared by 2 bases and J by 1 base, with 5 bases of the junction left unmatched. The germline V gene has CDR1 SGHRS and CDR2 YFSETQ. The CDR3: CASSFPRTGGNTEAFF. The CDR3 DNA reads TGCGCCAGCAGCTTCCCTAGGACAGGGGGGAACACTGAAGCTTTCTTT. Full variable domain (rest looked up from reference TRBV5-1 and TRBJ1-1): KAGVTQTPRYLIKTRGQQVTLSCSPISGHRSVSWYQQTPGQGLQFLFEYFSETQRNKGNFPGRFSGRQFSNSRSEMNVSTLELGDSALYLCASSFPRTGGNTEAFFGQGTRLTVV.

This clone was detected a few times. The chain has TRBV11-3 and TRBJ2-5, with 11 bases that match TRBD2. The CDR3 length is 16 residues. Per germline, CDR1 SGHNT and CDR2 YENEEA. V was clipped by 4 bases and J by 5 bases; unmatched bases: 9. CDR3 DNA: TGTGCCAGCAGCTCGACTAGCGGGGATGCCCGGGAGACCCAGTACTTC. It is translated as CASSSTSGDARETQYF.

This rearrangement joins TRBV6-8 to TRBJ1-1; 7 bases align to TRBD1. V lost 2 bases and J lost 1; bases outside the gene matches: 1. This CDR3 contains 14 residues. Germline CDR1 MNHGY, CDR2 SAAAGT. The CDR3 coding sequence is TGTGCCAGCAGTTACCACAGGGGGAACACTGAAGCTTTCTTT. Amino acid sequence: CASSYHRGNTEAFF.

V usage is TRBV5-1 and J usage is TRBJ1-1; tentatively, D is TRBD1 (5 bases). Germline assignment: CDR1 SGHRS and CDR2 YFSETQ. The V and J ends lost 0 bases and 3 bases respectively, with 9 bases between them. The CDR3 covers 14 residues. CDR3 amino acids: CASSLARGDTEAFF. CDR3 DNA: TGCGCCAGCAGCTTGGCCCGGGGGGACACTGAAGCTTTCTTT.

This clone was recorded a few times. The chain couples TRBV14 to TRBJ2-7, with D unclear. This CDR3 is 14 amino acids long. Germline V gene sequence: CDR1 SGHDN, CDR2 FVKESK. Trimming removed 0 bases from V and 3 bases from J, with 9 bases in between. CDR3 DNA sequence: TGTGCCAGCAGCCAAGAGAACAGTAACTACGAGCAGTACTTC. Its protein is CASSQENSNYEQYF. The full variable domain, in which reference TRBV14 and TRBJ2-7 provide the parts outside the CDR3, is EAGVTQFPSHSVIEKGQTVTLRCDPISGHDNLYWYRRVMGKEIKFLLHFVKESKQDESGMPNNRFLAERTGGTYSTLKVQPAELEDSGVYFCASSQENSNYEQYFGPGTRLTVT.

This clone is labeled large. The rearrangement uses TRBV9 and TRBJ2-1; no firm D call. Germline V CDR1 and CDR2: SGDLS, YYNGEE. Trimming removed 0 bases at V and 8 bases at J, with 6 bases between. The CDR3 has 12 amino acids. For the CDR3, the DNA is TGTGCCAGCAGCGTAGGATGGGATGAGCAGTTCTTC. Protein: CASSVGWDEQFF.

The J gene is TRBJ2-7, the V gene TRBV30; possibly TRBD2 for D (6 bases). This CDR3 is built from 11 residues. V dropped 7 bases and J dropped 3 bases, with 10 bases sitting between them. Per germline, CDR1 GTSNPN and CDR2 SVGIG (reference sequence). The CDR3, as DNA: TGTGCCTACCGGGGGTTCTACGAGCAGTACTTC. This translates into CAYRGFYEQYF.

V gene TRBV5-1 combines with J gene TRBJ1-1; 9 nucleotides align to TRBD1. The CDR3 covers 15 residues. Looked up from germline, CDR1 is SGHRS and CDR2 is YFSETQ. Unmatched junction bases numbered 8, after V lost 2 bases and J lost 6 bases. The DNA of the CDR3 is TGCGCCAGCAGCTTACAACCGGGACAGGGAGCTGAAGCTTTCTTT. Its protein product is CASSLQPGQGAEAFF.

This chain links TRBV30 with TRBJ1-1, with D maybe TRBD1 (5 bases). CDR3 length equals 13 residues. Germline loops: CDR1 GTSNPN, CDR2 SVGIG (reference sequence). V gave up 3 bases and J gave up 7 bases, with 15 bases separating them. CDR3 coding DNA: TGTGCCTGGAGCCCGGGACCGCCGAGTGAAGCTTTCTTT. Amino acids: CAWSPGPPSEAFF.

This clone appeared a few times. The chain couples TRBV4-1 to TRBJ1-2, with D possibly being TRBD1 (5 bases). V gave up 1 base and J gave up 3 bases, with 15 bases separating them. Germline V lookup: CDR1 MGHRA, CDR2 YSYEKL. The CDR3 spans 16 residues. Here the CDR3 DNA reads TGCGCCAGCAGCCAAGGGGGGAGTCGAGGGGACTATGGCTACACCTTC. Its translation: CASSQGGSRGDYGYTF.

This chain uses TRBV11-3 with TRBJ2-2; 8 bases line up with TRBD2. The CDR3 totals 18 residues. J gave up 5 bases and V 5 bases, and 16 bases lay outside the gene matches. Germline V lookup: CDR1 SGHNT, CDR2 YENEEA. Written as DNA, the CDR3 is TGTGCCAGCAGCCCGGCCCTTTTCAGCGGGAGTCGGACCGGGGAGCTGTTTTTT. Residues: CASSPALFSGSRTGELFF.

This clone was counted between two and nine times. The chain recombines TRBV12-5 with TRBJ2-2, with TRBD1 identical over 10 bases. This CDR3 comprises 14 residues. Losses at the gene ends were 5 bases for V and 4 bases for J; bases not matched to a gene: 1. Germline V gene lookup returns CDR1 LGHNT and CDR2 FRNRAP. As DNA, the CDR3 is TGTGCTAGTGGTGGACAGGGGGGCACCGGGGAGCTGTTTTTT. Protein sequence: CASGGQGGTGELFF.

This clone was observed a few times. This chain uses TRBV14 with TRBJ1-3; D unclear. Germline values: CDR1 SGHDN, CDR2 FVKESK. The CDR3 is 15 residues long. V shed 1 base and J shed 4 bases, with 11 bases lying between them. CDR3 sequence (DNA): TGTGCCAGCAGCCAAGGTTTCACTGCAGGAAACACCATATATTTT. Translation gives CASSQGFTAGNTIYF.